The rows below give T cell receptor beta chains drawn from one sample of a study of T cell changes during pregnancy in multiple sclerosis. Method: immunoSEQ multiplex PCR; TCRdb's copy keeps in-frame clones and lacks some. This sample yields more than 35,000 clones, of which roughly 90% are seen a single time; roughly 0.39% belongs to the top ten. Sample: CD4+ T cells from peripheral blood mononuclear cells, taken in the second trimester of pregnancy. The source of these receptors is a female donor with multiple sclerosis, enrolled in a pregnancy study. CDR3s include the opening cysteine and the closing phenylalanine or tryptophan. The order of the fields is CDR3 length, D gene, J gene, V gene, clone size, CDR3 DNA, CDR3 protein. The D gene is left open where the match is weak. The size entry is marked missing in some rows and otherwise reads once, few, many or a size class.

11,.,TRBJ1-2,TRBV6-5,.,TGTGCCAGCAGTTACTTCCTGACAGAATTCTTC,CASSYFLTEFF
12,TRBD2,TRBJ2-3,TRBV7-9,.,TGTGCCAGCAGCCCCGGGGGGGATACGCAGTATTTT,CASSPGGDTQYF
17,TRBD2,TRBJ2-7,TRBV25-1,.,TGTGCCAGCAGTGGACCCGGGTGGGAGGGGATGAATTACGAGCAGTACTTC,CASSGPGWEGMNYEQYF
14,.,TRBJ1-1,TRBV7-9,.,TGTGCCATATTCACAGGAGCTCTGAACAATGAAGCTTTCTTT,CAIFTGALNNEAFF
11,.,TRBJ1-1,TRBV29-1,few,TGCAGCGCGGAGGTGTCCACTGAAGCTTTCTTT,CSAEVSTEAFF
14,TRBD2,TRBJ2-5,TRBV10-3,.,TGTGCCATCGCCCGTATAGCGGGACAAGAGACCCAGTACTTC,CAIARIAGQETQYF
14,TRBD1,TRBJ1-1,TRBV2,once,TGTGCCAGCAGTCTCCGGGACAGGAACACTGAAGCTTTCTTT,CASSLRDRNTEAFF
14,.,TRBJ1-2,TRBV5-1,.,TGCGCCAGCAGTTACGGCGGCAGGGCGGATGGCTACACCTTC,CASSYGGRADGYTF
15,.,TRBJ1-3,TRBV6-5,.,TGTGCCAGCAGTCTTACAGCAAACTCTGGAAACACCATATATTTT,CASSLTANSGNTIYF
13,.,TRBJ2-1,TRBV2,.,TGTGCCAGCAGTAAAGAGACCGGGGGTGAGCAGTTCTTC,CASSKETGGEQFF
13,TRBD2,TRBJ2-7,TRBV18,.,TGTGCCAGCTCACCCCAGCGGGGGGACGAGCAGTACTTC,CASSPQRGDEQYF
14,.,TRBJ1-1,TRBV11-3,.,TGTGCCAGCAGCTTAATGGGCATAGGTACTGAAGCTTTCTTT,CASSLMGIGTEAFF
17,.,TRBJ1-6,TRBV25-1,.,TGTGCCAGCAGGGGGGGGGAGTTCAGCTCCTATAATTCACCCCTCCACTTT,CASRGGEFSSYNSPLHF
15,.,TRBJ1-2,TRBV6-6,.,TGTGCCAGCAGTTACTTCGGGACACCCGACTATGGCTACACCTTC,CASSYFGTPDYGYTF
14,.,TRBJ1-1,TRBV6-6,.,TGTGCCAGCAAGGGACAAGTTGGGAACACTGAAGCTTTCTTT,CASKGQVGNTEAFF
13,.,TRBJ2-7,TRBV11-3,few,TGTGCCAGCAGCTCGGGCCACCGGGGCGAGCAGTACTTC,CASSSGHRGEQYF
14,TRBD1,TRBJ1-5,TRBV29-1,.,TGCAGCGCCACGGGACAGGGGGATAATCAGCCCCAGCATTTT,CSATGQGDNQPQHF
16,.,TRBJ2-3,TRBV6-1,.,TGTGCCAGCAGTGAAGGAGTACAGCCGAACACAGATACGCAGTATTTT,CASSEGVQPNTDTQYF
15,.,TRBJ2-2,TRBV6-5,once,TGTGCCAGCAGCCGACTCTCCTCGGGAACCGGGGAGCTGTTTTTT,CASSRLSSGTGELFF
11,.,TRBJ2-7,TRBV20-1,.,TGCAGTGCAACTCACTCCTACGAGCAGTACTTC,CSATHSYEQYF
16,.,TRBJ1-1,TRBV30,.,TGTGCCTGGAGACGGGCAGGGGTACTCATGAACACTGAAGCTTTCTTT,CAWRRAGVLMNTEAFF
17,TRBD2,TRBJ2-1,TRBV27,.,TGTGCCAGCAGTCCCCAGTCCCGCAGGGCGGGAGGCAATGAGCAGTTCTTC,CASSPQSRRAGGNEQFF
13,.,TRBJ2-1,TRBV18,.,TGTGCCAGCTCACTCCGAACAGACAATGAGCAGTTCTTC,CASSLRTDNEQFF
14,TRBD1,TRBJ2-3,TRBV5-4,.,TGTGCCAGCAGCCGCCAGGGGGCGGCAGATACGCAGTATTTT,CASSRQGAADTQYF
13,.,TRBJ2-7,TRBV18,.,TGTGCCAGCTCGTCCGGGACAACCTACGAGCAGTACTTC,CASSSGTTYEQYF
16,TRBD2,TRBJ2-3,TRBV5-4,.,TGTGCCAGCAGCCCTGTAGCGGGAGGGCCCGCAGATACGCAGTATTTT,CASSPVAGGPADTQYF
14,.,TRBJ2-7,TRBV5-4,.,TGTGCCAGCAGTCCAGGGGAGGGAGGGTACGAGCAGTACTTC,CASSPGEGGYEQYF
18,TRBD2,TRBJ2-1,TRBV7-9,.,TGTGCCAGCAGCATAGGGTGGGAGACGCTAGCGGGAGGGGGTAAGCAGTTCTTC,CASSIGWETLAGGGKQFF
16,.,TRBJ1-5,TRBV2,.,TGTGCCAGCAGAGCCTTTCGAGGACTGACCCATCAGCCCCAGCATTTT,CASRAFRGLTHQPQHF
13,TRBD1,TRBJ1-5,TRBV30,.,TGTGCCTGGAGCGACAGGGGGGATCAGCCCCAGCATTTT,CAWSDRGDQPQHF
16,TRBD1,TRBJ2-3,TRBV7-2,few,TGTGCCAGCAGCGGACAGGTTTTGGGTGGCACAGATACGCAGTATTTT,CASSGQVLGGTDTQYF
14,TRBD2,TRBJ2-5,TRBV11-2,few,TGTGCCAGCAGCTTAAGCACTAGCGCAGAGACCCAGTACTTC,CASSLSTSAETQYF
15,.,TRBJ1-5,TRBV6-1,once,TGTGCCAGCGGAGCGGGGGGCGTTGTGGATCAGCCCCAGCATTTT,CASGAGGVVDQPQHF
14,.,TRBJ2-1,TRBV6-6,.,TGTGCCAGCGGCCGGGACTTCCTCTACAATGAGCAGTTCTTC,CASGRDFLYNEQFF
17,.,TRBJ1-5,TRBV6-8,.,TGTGCCAGCAGTACCTCAGACATGCCTTATAGCAATCAGCCCCAGCATTTT,CASSTSDMPYSNQPQHF
14,.,TRBJ2-1,TRBV18,.,TGTGCCAGCTCACCAACGCGGGGAGACGTCCGGCAGTTCTTC,CASSPTRGDVRQFF
17,TRBD2,TRBJ2-3,TRBV30,.,TGTGCCTGGAGTAAAGGACTAGCGGGGGTAAGCACAGATACGCAGTATTTT,CAWSKGLAGVSTDTQYF
13,.,TRBJ2-5,TRBV7-3,.,TGTGCCAGCAGCTACCGGGGGTCAGAGACCCAGTACTTC,CASSYRGSETQYF
13,.,TRBJ1-6,TRBV7-3,.,TGTGCCAGCACCAAGCGTCGTAATTCACCCCTCCACTTT,CASTKRRNSPLHF
13,.,TRBJ2-7,TRBV7-3,.,TGTGCCAGCAGCACCGACGGGGGCTACGAGCAGTACTTC,CASSTDGGYEQYF
15,TRBD2,TRBJ2-3,TRBV9,.,TGTGCCAGCAGCGTAGCCAGCGGGGGGACAGATACGCAGTATTTT,CASSVASGGTDTQYF
15,TRBD1,TRBJ1-2,TRBV29-1,.,TGCAGCGTTACCGGGACAGGGGAAACTAACTATGGCTACACCTTC,CSVTGTGETNYGYTF
13,.,TRBJ1-5,TRBV30,.,TGTGCCTGGAGTCAGCGGCACAATCAGCCCCAGCATTTT,CAWSQRHNQPQHF
14,.,TRBJ1-2,TRBV9,.,TGTGCCAGCAGCGTAGATCTCAGGGTCTATGGCTACACCTTC,CASSVDLRVYGYTF
15,.,TRBJ2-1,TRBV7-6,.,TGTGCCAGCAGCTATTTGACAGCCACTTACAATGAGCAGTTCTTC,CASSYLTATYNEQFF
14,TRBD1,TRBJ2-3,TRBV9,.,TGTGCCAGCAGACAGGGGGCTGGGACAGATACGCAGTATTTT,CASRQGAGTDTQYF
15,TRBD1,TRBJ1-3,TRBV27,.,TGTGCCAGCAGTTCGGACAGGCGATCTGGAAACACCATATATTTT,CASSSDRRSGNTIYF
16,TRBD2,TRBJ2-5,TRBV6-5,.,TGTGCCAGCAGTTTTGGACTAGCGGTGTACCAAGAGACCCAGTACTTC,CASSFGLAVYQETQYF
14,.,TRBJ2-7,TRBV5-1,.,TGCGCCAGCAGGTTGGGCGGCCGGTCCTACGAGCAGTACTTC,CASRLGGRSYEQYF
16,TRBD1,TRBJ2-7,TRBV6-5,.,TGTGCCAGCAGTTACTTTGGACAGGGAGGCGTGTACGAGCAGTACTTC,CASSYFGQGGVYEQYF
14,.,TRBJ2-3,TRBV2,.,TGTGCCAGCAGGGGCAGGGCGAGCACAGATACGCAGTATTTT,CASRGRASTDTQYF
12,.,TRBJ2-3,TRBV30,.,TGTGCCTGGAGTATAGAAGCGAATACGCAGTATTTT,CAWSIEANTQYF
15,TRBD2,TRBJ2-1,TRBV28,.,TGTGCCAGCAGTTCGCTAGCGGGAGGGCTACATGAGCAGTTCTTC,CASSSLAGGLHEQFF